This is a list of T cell receptor beta chains from one sample in a study of early T cells in non-severe SARS-CoV-2 infection. TCRdb re-called the 5' RACE reads with MiXCR, one entry per CDR3 protein. Of tens of thousands of distinct CDR3 sequences in the sample, around 9.3% were seen once. Sequenced: whole blood. The receptor set was obtained from an adult who was a healthcare worker with PCR-confirmed SARS-CoV-2 infection or an uninfected control (not recorded which). Both conserved end residues are part of each CDR3. D genes are given only for firm matches. Some rows have no size entry. The others give once, few or many, or a class for an expanded clone.

v_gene	d_gene	abundance	len	j_gene	CDR3nt	CDR3aa
TRBV5-5	.	.	15	TRBJ2-7	TGTGCCAGCAGTCCGATGAGATCCTTCCGCTACGAGCAGTACTTC	CASSPMRSFRYEQYF
TRBV12-3/TRBV12-4	TRBD1	.	13	TRBJ1-1	TGTGCCAGCAGTGGCCTACCGGGACAGGCTGCTTTCTTT	CASSGLPGQAAFF
TRBV6-2/TRBV6-3	.	.	16	TRBJ2-4	TGTGCCAGCCGCTCCACAGGTGCGGGGGCCAAAAACATTCAGTACTTC	CASRSTGAGAKNIQYF
TRBV19	TRBD2	many	12	TRBJ2-4	TGTGCCACCAGATTAGCGGGGGACATTCAGTACTTC	CATRLAGDIQYF
TRBV7-8	.	many	16	TRBJ2-1	TGTGCCAGCAGCTTAAGGCCGGGGAGGACAATGCGGGAGCAGTTCTTC	CASSLRPGRTMREQFF
TRBV18	.	many	13	TRBJ2-7	TGTGCCAGCTCACCACTATCGCTCTACGAGCAGTACTTC	CASSPLSLYEQYF
TRBV5-1	.	many	14	TRBJ1-1	TGCGCCAGCAGCCTGGGACACTTGAACACTGAAGCTTTCTTT	CASSLGHLNTEAFF
TRBV2	.	many	10	TRBJ1-1	TGTGCCAGCGGGGACACTGAAGCTTTCTTT	CASGDTEAFF
TRBV6-5	.	.	15	TRBJ2-7	TGTGCCAGCAGTTACCGTGAGCCTGGGACCAGCGAGCAGTACTTC	CASSYREPGTSEQYF
TRBV20-1	.	few	12	TRBJ1-1	TGCAGTGCACGGACCGGGGGCACTGAAGCTTTCTTT	CSARTGGTEAFF
TRBV28	.	.	15	TRBJ1-5	TGTGCCAGCAAATCTATGGACAGAATCAATCAGCCCCAGCATTTT	CASKSMDRINQPQHF
TRBV7-8	.	many	15	TRBJ1-2	TGTGCCAGCAGCTTAGTCGCGGGGGGATACTATGGCTACACCTTC	CASSLVAGGYYGYTF
TRBV24-1	.	few	15	TRBJ2-2	TGTGCCACCAGTGATTTAGGCCTCTCTACCGGGGAGCTGTTTTTT	CATSDLGLSTGELFF
TRBV28	.	.	11	TRBJ2-1	TGTGCCAGCAGGACAAGAAATGAGCAGTTCTTC	CASRTRNEQFF
TRBV7-2	TRBD2	many	15	TRBJ2-7	TGTGCCAGCAGCTTAGGGGCGGGAGGCGCCTACGAGCAGTACTTC	CASSLGAGGAYEQYF
TRBV28	.	once	13	TRBJ2-5	TGTGCCAGCAGCGGTGGCAGTTTGGAGACCCAGTACTTC	CASSGGSLETQYF
TRBV9	.	.	15	TRBJ2-6	TGTGCCAGCAGCGTACAAATCTCTGGGGCCAACGTCCTGACTTTC	CASSVQISGANVLTF
TRBV12-3/TRBV12-4	.	many	18	TRBJ2-3	TGTGCCAGCAGGGACACCCCCGGACAGTCACTTCATGGGGATACGCAGTATTTT	CASRDTPGQSLHGDTQYF
TRBV6-2/TRBV6-3	.	many	15	TRBJ1-5	TGTGCCAGCAGTTACCAGTTTGGGACTCGTAAGCCCCAGCATTTT	CASSYQFGTRKPQHF
TRBV7-6	.	many	13	TRBJ2-7	TGTGCCAGCAGCTTAGCCGGGAGCTACGAGCAGTACTTC	CASSLAGSYEQYF
TRBV3-1	TRBD2	many	15	TRBJ2-7	TGTGCCAGCAGCCAAGATTCGGCGGGGGGTCGGCAGCAGTACTTC	CASSQDSAGGRQQYF